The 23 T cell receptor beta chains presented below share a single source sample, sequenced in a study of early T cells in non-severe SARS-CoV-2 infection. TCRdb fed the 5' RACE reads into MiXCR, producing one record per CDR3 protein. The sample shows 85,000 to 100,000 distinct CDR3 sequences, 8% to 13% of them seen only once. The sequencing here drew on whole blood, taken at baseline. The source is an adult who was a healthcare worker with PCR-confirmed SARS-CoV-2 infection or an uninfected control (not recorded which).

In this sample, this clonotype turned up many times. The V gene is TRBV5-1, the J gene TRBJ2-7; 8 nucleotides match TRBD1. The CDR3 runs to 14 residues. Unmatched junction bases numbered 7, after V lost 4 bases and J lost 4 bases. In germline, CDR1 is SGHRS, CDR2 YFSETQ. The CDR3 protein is CASSTSDRVYEQYF. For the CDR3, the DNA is TGCGCCAGCAGCACGTCGGACAGGGTTTACGAGCAGTACTTC. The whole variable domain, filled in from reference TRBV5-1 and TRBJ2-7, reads KAGVTQTPRYLIKTRGQQVTLSCSPISGHRSVSWYQQTPGQGLQFLFEYFSETQRNKGNFPGRFSGRQFSNSRSEMNVSTLELGDSALYLCASSTSDRVYEQYFGPGTRLTVT.

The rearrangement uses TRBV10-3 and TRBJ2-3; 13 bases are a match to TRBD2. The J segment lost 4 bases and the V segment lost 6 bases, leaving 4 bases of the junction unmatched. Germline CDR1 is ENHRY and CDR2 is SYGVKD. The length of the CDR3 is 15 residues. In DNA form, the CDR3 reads TGTGCCATCAGCACTAGCGGGGGGGAGGCAGATACGCAGTATTTT. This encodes CAISTSGGEADTQYF.

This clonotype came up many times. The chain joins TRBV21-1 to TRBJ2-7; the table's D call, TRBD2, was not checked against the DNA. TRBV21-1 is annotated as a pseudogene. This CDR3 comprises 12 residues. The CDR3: CASGLVPSQQYF. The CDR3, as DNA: TGTGCCAGCGGACTAGTACCCTCCCAGCAGTACTTC.

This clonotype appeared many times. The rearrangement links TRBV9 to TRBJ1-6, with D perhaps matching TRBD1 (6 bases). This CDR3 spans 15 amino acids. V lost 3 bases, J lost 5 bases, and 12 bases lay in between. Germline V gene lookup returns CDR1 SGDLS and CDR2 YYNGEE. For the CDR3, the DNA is TGTGCCAGCAGCGCCACGGGACAAGATAATTCACCCCTCCACTTT. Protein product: CASSATGQDNSPLHF.

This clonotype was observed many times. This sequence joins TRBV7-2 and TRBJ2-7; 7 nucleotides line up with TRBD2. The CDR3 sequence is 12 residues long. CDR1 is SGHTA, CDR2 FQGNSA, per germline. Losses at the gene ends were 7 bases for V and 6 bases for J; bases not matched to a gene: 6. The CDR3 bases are TGTGCCAGCACTCCGGGGAGGGGCGAGCAGTACTTC. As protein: CASTPGRGEQYF.

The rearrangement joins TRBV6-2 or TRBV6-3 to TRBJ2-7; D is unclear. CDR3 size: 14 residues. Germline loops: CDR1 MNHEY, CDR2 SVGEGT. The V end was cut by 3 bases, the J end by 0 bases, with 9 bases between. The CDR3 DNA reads TGTGCCAGCAGTTATGGGCGGAACTCCTACGAGCAGTACTTC. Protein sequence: CASSYGRNSYEQYF.

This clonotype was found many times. Here the CDR3 DNA reads TGTGCCTGGAGTGTGGTGCCGGGAGCAGGGTATGGCTACACCTTC. Its protein product is CAWSVVPGAGYGYTF. The V and J genes are TRBV30 and TRBJ1-2; possible D gene TRBD1, 5 bases. Trimming took off 0 bases at V and 5 bases at J, with 16 bases between the two ends. This CDR3 has 15 amino acids. Germline V lookup: CDR1 GTSNPN, CDR2 SVGIG (reference sequence).

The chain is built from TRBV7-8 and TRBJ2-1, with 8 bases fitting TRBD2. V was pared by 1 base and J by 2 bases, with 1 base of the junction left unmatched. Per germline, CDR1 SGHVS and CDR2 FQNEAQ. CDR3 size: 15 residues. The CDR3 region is CASSLVAGTYNEQFF. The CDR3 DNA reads TGTGCCAGCAGCTTAGTAGCGGGGACCTACAATGAGCAGTTCTTC.

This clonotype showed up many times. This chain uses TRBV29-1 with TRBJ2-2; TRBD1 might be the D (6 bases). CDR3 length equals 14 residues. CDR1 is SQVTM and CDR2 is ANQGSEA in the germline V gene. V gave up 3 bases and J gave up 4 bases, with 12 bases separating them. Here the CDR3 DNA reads TGCAGCGTTGATCAGGGGCGGTCCACCGGGGAGCTGTTTTTT. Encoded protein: CSVDQGRSTGELFF.

The CDR3 loop reads CASSSQSDSTDTQYF. DNA for the CDR3: TGTGCCAGCAGTTCACAGTCCGATAGCACAGATACGCAGTATTTT. The rearrangement uses TRBV27 and TRBJ2-3; D call uncertain. CDR3 length: 15 residues. Trimming shortened V by 4 bases and J by 0 bases, and 11 bases separated the two germline ends. Germline V gene data show CDR1 as MNHEY and CDR2 as SMNVEV (reference sequence).

CDR3 residues: CSVYLQNEQFF. The DNA of the CDR3 is TGCAGCGTTTACTTACAAAATGAGCAGTTCTTC. The chain uses TRBV29-1 and TRBJ2-1, with D uncertain. The V gene lost 5 bases and the J gene lost 7 bases, with 9 bases spanning the gap. The germline V gene has CDR1 SQVTM and CDR2 ANQGSEA. The CDR3 loop spans 11 amino acids.

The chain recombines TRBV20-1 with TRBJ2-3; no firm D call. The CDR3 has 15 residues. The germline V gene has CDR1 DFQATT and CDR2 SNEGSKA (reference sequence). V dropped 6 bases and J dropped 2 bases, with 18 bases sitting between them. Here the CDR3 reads CSARRRLRHTDTQYF. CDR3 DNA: TGCAGTGCGCGCCGGAGACTCAGACACACAGATACGCAGTATTTT.

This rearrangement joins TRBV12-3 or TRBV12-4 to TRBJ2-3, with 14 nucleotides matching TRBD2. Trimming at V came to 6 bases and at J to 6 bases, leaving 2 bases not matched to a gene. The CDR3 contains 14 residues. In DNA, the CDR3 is TGTGCCAGCAGCTGGACTAGCGGGGGGGATACGCAGTATTTT. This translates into CASSWTSGGDTQYF.

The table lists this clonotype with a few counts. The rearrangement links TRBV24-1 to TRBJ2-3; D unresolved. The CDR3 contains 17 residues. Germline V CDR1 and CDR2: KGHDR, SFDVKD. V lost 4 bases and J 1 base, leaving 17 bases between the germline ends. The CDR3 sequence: CATSDRLRDGRTDTQYF. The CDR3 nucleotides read TGTGCCACCAGTGACCGCCTGCGCGACGGACGCACAGATACGCAGTATTTT.

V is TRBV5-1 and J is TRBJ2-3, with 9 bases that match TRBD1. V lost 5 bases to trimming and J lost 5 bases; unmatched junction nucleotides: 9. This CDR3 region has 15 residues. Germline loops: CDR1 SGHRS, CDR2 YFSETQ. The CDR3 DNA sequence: TGCGCCAGCAGGCTTGGGACAGGGACCGAAGATACGCAGTATTTT. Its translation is CASRLGTGTEDTQYF.

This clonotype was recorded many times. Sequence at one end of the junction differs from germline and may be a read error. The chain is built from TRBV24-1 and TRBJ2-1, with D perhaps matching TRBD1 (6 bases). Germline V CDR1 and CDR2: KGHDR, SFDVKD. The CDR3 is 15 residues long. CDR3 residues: CPTRPGVGSYNEQFF. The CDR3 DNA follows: TGTCCCACCAGGCCAGGGGTAGGCTCCTACAATGAGCAGTTCTTC.

Written as DNA, the CDR3 is TGCGCCAGCAGCTTGCTGCGACAGGGTCTGAATGAGCAGTTCTTC. Residues: CASSLLRQGLNEQFF. The chain employs TRBV5-1 and TRBJ2-1; 7 positions agree with TRBD1. Germline CDR1 and CDR2: SGHRS and YFSETQ. Trimming at V came to 1 base and at J to 7 bases, leaving 8 bases not matched to a gene. The CDR3 has 15 residues.

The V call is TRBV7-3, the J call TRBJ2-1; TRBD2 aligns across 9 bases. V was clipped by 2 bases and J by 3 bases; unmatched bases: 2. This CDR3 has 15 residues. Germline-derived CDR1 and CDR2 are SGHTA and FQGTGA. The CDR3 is CASSLGAGGYNEQFF. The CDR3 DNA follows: TGTGCCAGCAGCTTAGGAGCGGGAGGCTACAATGAGCAGTTCTTC. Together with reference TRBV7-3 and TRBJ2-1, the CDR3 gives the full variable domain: GAGVSQTPSNKVTEKGKYVELRCDPISGHTALYWYRQSLGQGPEFLIYFQGTGAADDSGLPNDRFFAVRPEGSVSTLKIQRTERGDSAVYLCASSLGAGGYNEQFFGPGTRLTVL.

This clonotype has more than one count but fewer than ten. Here the CDR3 DNA reads TGTGCCAGCAGCTCAGACAGGGGGTCTGAAGCTTTCTTT. The encoded protein is CASSSDRGSEAFF. The chain links TRBV7-3 to TRBJ1-1; the match to TRBD1 covers 9 bases. Germline trimming cut 4 bases from V and 6 bases from J; bases unmatched to any gene: 3. Germline V CDR1 and CDR2: SGHTA, FQGTGA. This CDR3 comprises 13 residues.

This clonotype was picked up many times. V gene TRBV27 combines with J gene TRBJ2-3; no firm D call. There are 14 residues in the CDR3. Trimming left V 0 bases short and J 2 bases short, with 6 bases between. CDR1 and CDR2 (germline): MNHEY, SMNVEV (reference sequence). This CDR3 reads CASSLSQTTDTQYF. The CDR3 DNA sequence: TGTGCCAGCAGTTTATCCCAGACCACAGATACGCAGTATTTT.

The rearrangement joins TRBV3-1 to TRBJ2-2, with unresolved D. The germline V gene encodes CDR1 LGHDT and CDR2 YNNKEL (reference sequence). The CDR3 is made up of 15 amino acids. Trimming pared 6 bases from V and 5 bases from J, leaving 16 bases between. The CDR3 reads CASSREAPLTGELFF. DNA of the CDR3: TGTGCCAGCAGTCGAGAAGCCCCCCTTACCGGGGAGCTGTTTTTT.

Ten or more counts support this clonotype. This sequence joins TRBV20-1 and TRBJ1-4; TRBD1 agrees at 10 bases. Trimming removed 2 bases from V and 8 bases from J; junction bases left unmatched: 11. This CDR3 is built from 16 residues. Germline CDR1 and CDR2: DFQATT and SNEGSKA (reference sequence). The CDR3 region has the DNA TGCAGTGCTAGACCGGCACCGGGGACAGGGGAGGAAAAACTGTTTTTT. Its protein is CSARPAPGTGEEKLFF.

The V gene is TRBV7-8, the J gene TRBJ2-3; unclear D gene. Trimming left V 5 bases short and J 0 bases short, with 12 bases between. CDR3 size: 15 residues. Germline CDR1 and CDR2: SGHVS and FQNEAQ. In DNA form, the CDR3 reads TGTGCCAGCAGCCGAGCGAAAACTAGCACAGATACGCAGTATTTT. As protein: CASSRAKTSTDTQYF.